What follows is one T cell receptor beta chain and its context. The PCR contained 60 Vbeta and 13 Jbeta primers. TCRdb keeps only in-frame clones here, not all; method: immunoSEQ multiplex PCR. Its listing shows roughly 50,000 clones. The data derive from a study of cytomegalovirus exposure and HLA in healthy donors. With V trimmed by 1 base and J by 11 bases, 10 bases remained unmatched. There are 14 residues in the CDR3. Germline V lookup: CDR1 KGHSH, CDR2 LQKENI. The V and J genes are TRBV18 and TRBJ1-2; 7 nucleotides match TRBD1. The sample was PBMCs. This clonotype was sampled from a female donor in good health and CMV-seronegative. CDR3 in DNA: TGTGCCAGCTCACCACTGGACAGGAACTCGCCGTACACCTTC. Amino acid sequence: CASSPLDRNSPYTF.